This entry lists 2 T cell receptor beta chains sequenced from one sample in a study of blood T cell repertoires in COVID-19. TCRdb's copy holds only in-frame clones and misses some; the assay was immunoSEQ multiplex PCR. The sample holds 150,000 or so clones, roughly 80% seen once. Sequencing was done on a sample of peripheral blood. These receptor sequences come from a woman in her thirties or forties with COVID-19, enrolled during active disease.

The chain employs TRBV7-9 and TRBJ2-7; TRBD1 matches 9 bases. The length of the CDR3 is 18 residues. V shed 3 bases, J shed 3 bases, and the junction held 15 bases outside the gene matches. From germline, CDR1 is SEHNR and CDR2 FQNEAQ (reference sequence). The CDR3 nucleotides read TGTGCCAGCAGCTTTTTGATCCCCCGACAGGGGGAGAGCTACGAGCAGTACTTC. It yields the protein CASSFLIPRQGESYEQYF.

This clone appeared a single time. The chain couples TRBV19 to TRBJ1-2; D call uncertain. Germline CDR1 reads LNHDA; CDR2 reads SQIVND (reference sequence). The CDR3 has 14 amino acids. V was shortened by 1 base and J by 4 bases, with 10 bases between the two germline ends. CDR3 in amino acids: CASSIATVGYGYTF. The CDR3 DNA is TGTGCCAGTAGTATAGCTACGGTCGGCTATGGCTACACCTTC.